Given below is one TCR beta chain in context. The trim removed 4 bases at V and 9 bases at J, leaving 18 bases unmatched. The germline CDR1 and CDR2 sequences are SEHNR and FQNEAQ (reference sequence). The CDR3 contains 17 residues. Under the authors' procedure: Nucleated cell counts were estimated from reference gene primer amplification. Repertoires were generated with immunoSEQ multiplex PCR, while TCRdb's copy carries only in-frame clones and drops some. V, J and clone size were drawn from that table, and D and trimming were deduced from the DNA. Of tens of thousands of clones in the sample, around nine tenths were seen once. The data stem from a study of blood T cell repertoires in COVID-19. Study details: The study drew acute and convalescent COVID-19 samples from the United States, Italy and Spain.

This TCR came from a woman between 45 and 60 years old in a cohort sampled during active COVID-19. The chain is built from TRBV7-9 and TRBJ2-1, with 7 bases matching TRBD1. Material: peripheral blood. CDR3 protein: CASSWGSTGMAKSEQFF. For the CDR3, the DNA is TGTGCCAGCAGCTGGGGGTCGACAGGGATGGCAAAGTCTGAGCAGTTCTTC.